This TCR beta chain emerged from a study of Graves' ophthalmopathy and Graves' hyperthyroidism (dated 2018 in TCRdb). In terms of the full investigation: Peripheral blood was collected before any treatment was given, at the time of initial diagnosis. TCR beta repertoire signatures were used to distinguish Graves' ophthalmopathy from Graves' hyperthyroidism and to predict progression to ophthalmopathy. In total, 135 blood samples were TCR-sequenced: under 45 ophthalmopathy, roughly 80 hyperthyroidism and roughly 17 hyperthyroidism-to-ophthalmopathy patients. To explore V-J signatures that separate ophthalmopathy from hyperthyroidism, a discovery set of about a hundred patients was enrolled, consisting of about 43 with ophthalmopathy and fewer than 60 with stable hyperthyroidism. For independent validation, a separate cohort was made up of approximately 19 hyperthyroidism patients plus 17 patients who later progressed from hyperthyroidism to ophthalmopathy. In more than five hyperthyroidism patients, the T-cell repertoires found in thyroid tissue were compared with those found in blood. Following sample collection, hyperthyroidism patients were given methimazole at a starting dose of 30 mg daily, and ophthalmopathy patients were given high-dose intravenous methylprednisolone. For training and testing, the 100 or so patients in the discovery cohort were randomly divided in a 7:3 ratio. Broad study findings and their caveats: In cross-validation, the 13-signature model distinguished ophthalmopathy from stable hyperthyroidism with almost 90% sensitivity and just under 84% specificity, and in the test set the corresponding values were around 78% and 73%. In validation, the model predicted ophthalmopathy progression with about 71% sensitivity and approximately 75% specificity; fewer than 15 predicted patients were CT-confirmed with GO in a median of 6.5 months. Sample size was not predetermined statistically, and investigators were not blinded to group allocation. Most expanded thyroid clonotypes with frequency above 0.001 were also detected in blood, suggesting blood repertoires may reflect the thyroid immune response.

For repertoire sequencing, TCR beta CDR3 regions were amplified from RNA transcripts. HTBI primers and the Qiagen OneStep RT-PCR kit were used in a first-round RT-PCR, which was followed by a second-round multiplex PCR, size selection and purification. Libraries were sequenced on an Illumina HiSeq2000 using paired-end 100 bp reads. Per the original workflow: SOAPnuke was used to process the reads, removing any read that contained adapters or uncalled bases, had a mean Phred below 15, or lacked an exact match to the constant primer or identifier. COPE v1.2.5 was used to merge high-quality paired reads. Each unique nucleotide sequence was defined as a clonotype, and clonotypes were aligned to IMGT TRB V, D and J references with MiTCR v1.1. The analysis was limited to V-J combinations with a frequency above 0.0001, which together covered roughly 99% of the repertoires. For each V-J combination, a TCR clonal expansion and chaos score was defined as F50 clonal expansion divided by the chaos observed in the TCRdist matrix. Welch's t-statistics and random forest were used to narrow the features down to more than 10 V-J combinations, which were then fed into a naive Bayes classifier. The similarity between thyroid and blood repertoires was quantified using the Morisita-Horn index. TCRdb handled the public reads itself, with Q25 trimming in fastp and clone calling in MiXCR, and kept productive beta chains. Rows are combined by CDR3 protein, so each entry shows the most common genes and DNA. TCRdb, not the original authors, processed these V and J calls. This sample is represented by about 420,000 distinct CDR3 sequences; around 21% of them were singletons. The ten biggest clones cover roughly 3% of the sample.

Hyperthyroidism was considered stable if no progression to ophthalmopathy occurred within 18 months of follow-up. Patients with hyperthyroidism were aged 18 to 65 years, had been newly diagnosed, and had a disease duration of less than 2 months. Patients with other autoimmune diseases, uncontrolled infections, pregnancy or lactation were excluded from the study. Clinical symptoms, serum thyroxine, TRAb, thyroid ultrasound and orbital computed tomography formed the basis of the diagnosis. PBMCs were isolated from about 10 ml of fresh peripheral blood by Ficoll-Paque density gradient centrifugation. Total RNA was extracted with Trizol reagent and quality-checked on an Agilent 2100 Bioanalyzer. This clonotype was seen ten or more times. No cognate antigen has been identified for it. No much larger clone is present one base from it, and per-base qualities are unavailable. The V and J ends are trimmed by 10 bases and 4 bases, leaving 14 bases between them. The CDR3 starts with the cysteine, ends with the phenylalanine, and has 12 residues. Kept here is only the CDR3 DNA, which spans 36 bases and is read in frame from base 1. Looking up the germline V gene (reference sequence) yields CDR1 LNHDA and CDR2 SQIVND.

This receptor chain uses TRBV19 and TRBJ2-7, with TRBD2 tentatively as D gene (6 bases match). The TCR originated in a woman aged 18 to 35 with stable Graves' hyperthyroidism. Donor details come from another sample of the same person, matched by shared clones. Sequencing used peripheral blood. The sequence in DNA is TGTGCCACCCTGCCAGGGAGGTACGAGCAGTACTTC. It translates to CATLPGRYEQYF.